This T cell receptor (beta chain) comes out of a study of beta chain features in type 1 diabetes. Of note for this clone: The target antigen is unknown. Distinct nucleotide sequences in the sample also encode this CDR3.

Study-level findings and limits: Within each of all four CD4+ subsets, Type 1 diabetes patients had TCRB CDR3s that were moderately but significantly shorter.

Investigators reverse transcribed all isolated RNA, so they sequenced expressed TCRB transcripts. The data were produced by immunoSEQ multiplex PCR, yet TCRdb's version contains in-frame clones alone and is incomplete. Seen here are 35,000 to 45,000 clones, 65% to 70% observed once, and the top ten hold around 1.7%. This CDR3 comprises 11 residues. Germline values: CDR1 DFQATT, CDR2 SNEGSKA (reference sequence). The ends were cut back, 6 bases at V and 1 base at J, with 7 bases in the middle. The specimen was Tregs from blood. The clonotype originates from a man under 40 with type 1 diabetes. Some clones in this sample may be carry-over from other donors' samples. This chain links TRBV20-1 with TRBJ2-7; D is perhaps TRBD2 (6 bases). The CDR3 coding sequence is TGCAGTGCGGGGGGATCCTACGAGCAGTACTTC. This gives the protein CSAGGSYEQYF.